A selection of T cell receptor beta chains follows, all from one sample in a study of T cell responses to AZD1222 COVID-19 vaccine. TCRdb's copy holds only in-frame clones and misses some; the assay was immunoSEQ multiplex PCR. Of approximately 89,000 clones detected, 90% appear once; the ten largest clones hold roughly 5.9%. The material sequenced was peripheral blood, taken 28 days after the second AZD1222 dose. The receptors derive from an adult who received the AZD1222 COVID-19 vaccine. Both conserved end residues are part of each CDR3. The D gene is left open where the match is weak. Rows may omit the clone size; those that give it use once, few, many or a size class.

v_gene,abundance,d_gene,j_gene,CDR3aa,CDR3nt
TRBV5-6,-,-,TRBJ2-7,CASSLPTASSYEQYF,TGTGCCAGCAGCTTGCCCACCGCAAGCTCCTACGAGCAGTACTTC
TRBV10-2,few,TRBD1,TRBJ2-5,CAAGQGEETQYF,TGCGCCGCCGGACAGGGTGAAGAGACCCAGTACTTC
TRBV19,once,-,TRBJ2-5,CASSIQGREFETQYF,TGTGCCAGTAGTATACAGGGTCGGGAATTCGAGACCCAGTACTTC
TRBV6-5,-,-,TRBJ1-2,CASSSYGGYTF,TGTGCCAGCAGTAGTTACGGTGGCTACACCTTC
TRBV28,-,-,TRBJ1-3,CASTPMGVGALSGNTIYF,TGTGCCAGCACACCCATGGGAGTCGGGGCCCTCTCTGGAAACACCATATATTTT
TRBV28,-,TRBD1,TRBJ1-4,CASSAGTVNEKLFF,TGTGCCAGCAGTGCCGGGACAGTTAATGAAAAACTGTTTTTT
TRBV9,-,-,TRBJ2-3,CASSVALAVGTDTQYF,TGTGCCAGCAGCGTAGCTTTGGCAGTTGGCACAGATACGCAGTATTTT
TRBV29-1,-,-,TRBJ1-2,CSVQGSLGSNYGYTF,TGCAGCGTTCAGGGCTCCCTGGGGTCTAACTATGGCTACACCTTC
TRBV28,once,-,TRBJ1-5,CASSDGGGGQPQHF,TGTGCCAGCAGCGATGGGGGGGGAGGTCAGCCCCAGCATTTT
TRBV6-2/TRBV6-3,-,TRBD2,TRBJ2-2,CASSTSGGDLGELFF,TGTGCCAGCAGTACTAGCGGGGGGGACCTCGGGGAGCTGTTTTTT
TRBV5-5,-,TRBD1,TRBJ1-2,CASSLRQGADGYTF,TGTGCCAGCAGCTTGAGGCAGGGGGCTGATGGCTACACCTTC
TRBV7-9,once,-,TRBJ1-5,CASSLEGGRPQHF,TGTGCCAGCAGCTTAGAGGGGGGTCGGCCCCAGCATTTT
TRBV6-4,-,-,TRBJ2-3,CASSDSKLDTDTQYF,TGTGCCAGCAGTGACTCCAAACTCGACACAGATACGCAGTATTTT
TRBV5-4,-,-,TRBJ2-2,CASRSKVGHNTGELFF,TGTGCCAGCAGAAGTAAAGTGGGACACAACACCGGGGAGCTGTTTTTT
TRBV29-1,-,TRBD1,TRBJ2-5,CSGTGTQYF,TGCAGTGGGACAGGCACCCAGTACTTC
TRBV9,-,-,TRBJ2-2,CASSTENTGELFF,TGTGCCAGCTCTACAGAAAACACCGGGGAGCTGTTTTTT
TRBV7-2,-,TRBD1,TRBJ1-2,CASSLMGTGGDGYTF,TGTGCCAGCAGCTTAATGGGCACAGGGGGAGATGGCTACACCTTC
TRBV28,-,-,TRBJ1-5,CASSYPAGNQPQHF,TGTGCCAGCAGTTATCCCGCAGGGAACCAGCCCCAGCATTTT
TRBV5-4,-,-,TRBJ2-6,CASSLDGVPGANVLTF,TGTGCCAGCAGCTTGGACGGGGTACCTGGGGCCAACGTCCTGACTTTC
TRBV13,-,-,TRBJ2-1,CASSRGDNEQFF,TGTGCCAGCAGCCGGGGAGACAATGAGCAGTTCTTC
TRBV13,-,TRBD1,TRBJ1-1,CASSYLRGLDTEAFF,TGTGCCAGCAGCTACCTCAGGGGGTTGGACACTGAAGCTTTCTTT
TRBV6-1,once,-,TRBJ1-1,CASSEVGGRGTEAFF,TGTGCCAGCAGTGAAGTGGGGGGGCGCGGCACTGAAGCTTTCTTT
TRBV15,once,TRBD1,TRBJ1-4,CATSTSTGGLTKLFF,TGTGCCACCAGCACCTCAACAGGGGGCTTAACAAAACTGTTTTTT